The 27 T cell receptor beta chains presented below share a single source sample, sequenced in a study of technical replicates of blood from several donors. Clones were read by immunoSEQ multiplex PCR, and TCRdb kept only the in-frame ones, dropping some. The table shows under 70,000 clones, with 80% to 95% occurring only once. Sequencing used PBMCs. The source of these receptors is a human donor in good health. Some clones in this sample may be carry-over from other donors' samples.

This chain connects TRBV30 to TRBJ1-1; D is perhaps TRBD1 (6 bases). This CDR3 comprises 14 residues. From germline, CDR1 is GTSNPN and CDR2 SVGIG (reference sequence). Trimming left V 7 bases short and J 1 base short, with 16 bases between. The CDR3 protein is CASTTGIGNTEAFF. DNA of the CDR3: TGTGCCTCCACAACAGGGATTGGGAACACTGAAGCTTTCTTT. The full variable domain, its missing parts supplied by reference TRBV30 and TRBJ1-1, is SQTIHQWPATLVQPVGSPLSLECTVEGTSNPNLYWYRQAAGRGLQLLFYSVGIGQISSEVPQNLSASRPQDRQFILSSKKLLLSDSGFYLCASTTGIGNTEAFFGQGTRLTVV.

The chain carries TRBV2 and TRBJ2-2, with 7 positions matching TRBD1. The CDR3 is made up of 16 amino acids. Unmatched junction bases numbered 6, after V lost 3 bases and J lost 2 bases. Germline values: CDR1 SNHLY, CDR2 FYNNEI. CDR3 in amino acids: CASSEPGQTNTGELFF. As DNA, the CDR3 is TGTGCCAGCAGTGAGCCGGGACAGACCAACACCGGGGAGCTGTTTTTT.

The genes are TRBV13 and TRBJ2-1, with 8 bases that match TRBD2. The CDR3 extends over 16 amino acids. Trimming cost V 3 bases and J 5 bases; bases outside gene matches: 9. Germline V CDR1 and CDR2: PRHDT, FYEKMQ (reference sequence). The CDR3 DNA follows: TGTGCCAGCAGCTTCTCGGCGGGTAGCGGGGACAATGAGCAGTTCTTC. This sequence encodes CASSFSAGSGDNEQFF.

V is TRBV4-1 and J is TRBJ1-2; tentative D call: TRBD1 (5 bases). This CDR3 is 13 amino acids long. The germline gives CDR1 MGHRA, CDR2 YSYEKL. The V end was cut by 3 bases, the J end by 10 bases, with 15 bases between. The chain's CDR3 is CASSQLGREDYTF. The CDR3 DNA follows: TGCGCCAGCAGCCAGTTGGGCAGGGAAGACTACACCTTC.

The count of this clone is one. The genes are TRBV7-8 and TRBJ2-5; a weak D match, TRBD1 (6 bases). The CDR3 sequence is 13 residues long. V dropped 4 bases and J dropped 1 base, with 7 bases sitting between them. The germline V gene encodes CDR1 SGHVS and CDR2 FQNEAQ. The CDR3 DNA reads as TGTGCCAGCAGCTGGACAGCCCAAGAGACCCAGTACTTC. Protein product: CASSWTAQETQYF.

The CDR3 coding sequence is TGCAGCGTTGGGGGAACAGGCGGGGAGCTGTTTTTT. This translates into CSVGGTGGELFF. The J gene is TRBJ2-2, the V gene TRBV29-1, with TRBD1 as a possible D gene (5 bases). Germline CDR1 is SQVTM and CDR2 is ANQGSEA. The germline V and J ends were trimmed by 4 bases and 7 bases, with 10 bases remaining between them. This CDR3 is 12 amino acids long.

The chain has TRBV7-2 and TRBJ2-1; TRBD2 aligns across 8 bases. V shed 2 bases and J 0 bases; nucleotides not matched to a gene: 6. The germline gives CDR1 SGHTA, CDR2 FQGNSA. The CDR3 has 17 amino acids. The CDR3 sequence is CASSLRQSGSSYNEQFF. CDR3 in DNA: TGTGCCAGCAGCTTACGGCAAAGCGGGAGCTCCTACAATGAGCAGTTCTTC. The whole variable domain, remainder taken from reference TRBV7-2 and TRBJ2-1, is GAGVSQSPSNKVTEKGKDVELRCDPISGHTALYWYRQSLGQGLEFLIYFQGNSAPDKSGLPSDRFSAERTGGSVSTLTIQRTQQEDSAVYLCASSLRQSGSSYNEQFFGPGTRLTVL.

The chain combines TRBV27 with TRBJ2-3, with D possibly TRBD2 on 5 matching bases. Germline CDR1 reads MNHEY; CDR2 reads SMNVEV (reference sequence). The length of the CDR3 is 13 residues. V was clipped by 7 bases and J by 1 base, with 9 bases between them. The CDR3 is CASIGAGTDTQYF. In DNA, the CDR3 is TGTGCCAGCATTGGAGCGGGCACAGATACGCAGTATTTT.

The chain links TRBV2 to TRBJ2-2; D may be TRBD2 (6 bases). The CDR3 covers 17 residues. Trimming stripped 0 bases from V and 6 bases from J, with 17 bases between. Germline V gives CDR1 SNHLY, CDR2 FYNNEI. The CDR3 loop reads CASSEAWVRERAGELFF. For the CDR3, the DNA is TGTGCCAGCAGTGAAGCGTGGGTTCGGGAGCGGGCCGGGGAGCTGTTTTTT.

The V call is TRBV2, the J call TRBJ2-5; D gene ambiguous. Trimming shortened V by 6 bases and J by 0 bases, and 5 bases separated the two germline ends. Germline values: CDR1 SNHLY, CDR2 FYNNEI. The CDR3 covers 12 residues. This chain's CDR3 is CASSRDQETQYF. Written as DNA, the CDR3 is TGTGCCAGCAGCCGGGACCAAGAGACCCAGTACTTC.

The genes are TRBV7-6 and TRBJ2-7, with TRBD2 as a possible D gene (5 bases). The V end was cut by 5 bases, the J end by 0 bases, with 20 bases between. Germline assignment: CDR1 SGHVS and CDR2 FNYEAQ. This CDR3 has 17 residues. The CDR3 coding sequence is TGTGCCAGCAGCCCCGTTCTGGACTCTACAAACTCCTACGAGCAGTACTTC. It yields the protein CASSPVLDSTNSYEQYF.

This clone was detected a few times. The chain combines TRBV6-6 with TRBJ2-3, with 16 nucleotides matching TRBD2. The germline V gene has CDR1 MNHNY and CDR2 SVGAGI (reference sequence). The CDR3 loop spans 15 amino acids. Unmatched junction bases numbered 2, after V lost 5 bases and J lost 6 bases. The CDR3 DNA sequence: TGTGCCAGCAGTGGGACTAGCGGGAGGGTGGATACGCAGTATTTT. It translates to CASSGTSGRVDTQYF.

This clone was picked up a small number of times. The chain is built from TRBV7-8 and TRBJ1-1; D is possibly TRBD1 (5 bases). CDR3 length: 14 residues. V lost 6 bases and J lost 4, with 15 bases in between. Germline CDR1 and CDR2: SGHVS and FQNEAQ. For the CDR3, the DNA is TGTGCCAGCAGAACCGGGGGGGGGAGCACTGAAGCTTTCTTT. Translating gives CASRTGGGSTEAFF.

The chain has TRBV18 and TRBJ2-1; D gene uncertain. Germline V gene sequence: CDR1 KGHSH, CDR2 LQKENI. Trimming removed 3 bases at V and 2 bases at J, with 11 bases between. The CDR3 has 15 amino acids. The CDR3 region has the DNA TGTGCCAGCTCACCCCAGAAATTTACCTACAATGAGCAGTTCTTC. Its translation: CASSPQKFTYNEQFF. The full variable domain, with the rest looked up from reference TRBV18 and TRBJ2-1, is NAGVMQNPRHLVRRRGQEARLRCSPMKGHSHVYWYRQLPEEGLKFMVYLQKENIIDESGMPKERFSAEFPKEGPSILRIQQVVRGDSAAYFCASSPQKFTYNEQFFGPGTRLTVL.

This clone was picked up one time. V is TRBV7-9 and J is TRBJ1-2; D remains unclear. This CDR3 has 14 residues. Looked up from germline, CDR1 is SEHNR and CDR2 is FQNEAQ (reference sequence). Trimming pared 0 bases from V and 8 bases from J, leaving 13 bases between. This CDR3 reads CASSLAGYSGGYTF. The CDR3 coding sequence is TGTGCCAGCAGCTTAGCGGGTTATTCGGGAGGCTACACCTTC. Looking up the rest from reference TRBV7-9 and TRBJ1-2 gives the full variable domain: DTGVSQNPRHKITKRGQNVTFRCDPISEHNRLYWYRQTLGQGPEFLTYFQNEAQLEKSRLLSDRFSAERPKGSFSTLEIQRTEQGDSAMYLCASSLAGYSGGYTFGSGTRLTVV.

In this sample, this clone turned up once. The chain carries TRBV7-9 and TRBJ2-2; 12 bases agree with TRBD2. The CDR3 extends over 17 amino acids. Unmatched junction bases numbered 5, after V lost 1 base and J lost 5 bases. Germline values: CDR1 SEHNR, CDR2 FQNEAQ (reference sequence). Written as DNA, the CDR3 is TGTGCCAGCAGCTTAGGAACTAGCGGGAGGAATACCGGGGAGCTGTTTTTT. This translates into CASSLGTSGRNTGELFF.

The chain carries TRBV7-9 and TRBJ2-5; TRBD2 matches at 13 bases. The germline V gene has CDR1 SEHNR and CDR2 FQNEAQ (reference sequence). This CDR3 is 16 amino acids long. The J segment lost 1 base and the V segment lost 3 bases, leaving 2 bases of the junction unmatched. The CDR3 is CASSLGLAGPQETQYF. DNA for the CDR3: TGTGCCAGCAGCTTGGGACTAGCGGGACCCCAAGAGACCCAGTACTTC.

CDR3 coding DNA: TGTGCCAGCAGCTTATTAAGCGGAGATACGCAGTATTTT. As protein: CASSLLSGDTQYF. The chain links TRBV7-9 to TRBJ2-3, with D tentatively TRBD2 (5 bases). V shed 2 bases and J shed 5 bases, with 8 bases lying between them. This CDR3 is built from 13 residues. CDR1 and CDR2 from the germline V gene are SEHNR and FQNEAQ (reference sequence).

The V call is TRBV2, the J call TRBJ2-1, with D possibly matching TRBD2 (5 bases). The CDR3 is 16 residues long. V was clipped by 4 bases and J by 6 bases, with 19 bases between them. CDR1 and CDR2 from the germline V gene are SNHLY and FYNNEI. CDR3 bases: TGTGCCAGCAGTGTGCGTCATATCTGGGAGCCCAATGAGCAGTTCTTC. Translated, it gives CASSVRHIWEPNEQFF. The variable domain in full, with the rest retrieved from reference TRBV2 and TRBJ2-1, is EPEVTQTPSHQVTQMGQEVILRCVPISNHLYFYWYRQILGQKVEFLVSFYNNEISEKSEIFDDQFSVERPDGSNFTLKIRSTKLEDSAMYFCASSVRHIWEPNEQFFGPGTRLTVL.

V gene TRBV2 combines with J gene TRBJ1-4; D not resolved. Germline V gene sequence: CDR1 SNHLY, CDR2 FYNNEI. V was trimmed by 6 bases and J by 0 bases, leaving 8 bases between them. The CDR3 runs to 14 residues. CDR3 in amino acids: CASRITATNEKLFF. CDR3 nucleotide sequence: TGTGCCAGCAGAATAACAGCAACTAATGAAAAACTGTTTTTT.

This clone was observed a few times. The chain links TRBV19 to TRBJ1-6; tentatively, D is TRBD1 (6 bases). The ends were cut back, 9 bases at V and 9 bases at J, with 18 bases in the middle. Germline CDR1 is LNHDA and CDR2 is SQIVND (reference sequence). The CDR3 runs 14 residues. The CDR3, as DNA: TGTGCCAGCAACACCGACAGGATGGGTTCACCCCTCCACTTT. It is translated as CASNTDRMGSPLHF.

This sequence joins TRBV4-2 and TRBJ2-1, with D unresolved. The germline V and J ends were trimmed by 1 base and 4 bases, with 8 bases remaining between them. Per germline, CDR1 LGHNA and CDR2 YNFKEQ. CDR3 length: 14 amino acids. This chain's CDR3 is CASSQVRGYNEQFF. The CDR3 DNA reads as TGTGCCAGCAGCCAAGTAAGAGGTTACAATGAGCAGTTCTTC.

The chain is built from TRBV2 and TRBJ2-5; 7 nucleotides align to TRBD2. The CDR3 is 11 amino acids. V was pared by 4 bases and J by 12 bases, with 5 bases of the junction left unmatched. Germline V gives CDR1 SNHLY, CDR2 FYNNEI. Here the CDR3 reads CASSAGAGEYF. Here the CDR3 DNA reads TGTGCCAGCAGTGCGGGTGCGGGGGAGTACTTC. The whole variable domain, filled in from reference TRBV2 and TRBJ2-5, reads EPEVTQTPSHQVTQMGQEVILRCVPISNHLYFYWYRQILGQKVEFLVSFYNNEISEKSEIFDDQFSVERPDGSNFTLKIRSTKLEDSAMYFCASSAGAGEYFGPGTRLLVL.

The table lists this clone with a few counts. This rearrangement joins TRBV6-4 to TRBJ1-2, with a possible D match to TRBD1 (6 bases). Germline V gene lookup returns CDR1 MRHNA and CDR2 SNTAGT. The CDR3 has 15 residues. Between the trimmed V and J ends, which lost 4 bases and 4 bases, there was a span of 16 bases. The CDR3 coding sequence is TGTGCCAGCAGTGTGGGGTCCACAGGGACCTATGGCTACACCTTC. Its protein product is CASSVGSTGTYGYTF.

V usage is TRBV5-1 and J usage is TRBJ2-7; TRBD1 aligns across 8 bases. The CDR3 loop spans 14 amino acids. Trimming cost V 0 bases and J 2 bases; bases outside gene matches: 1. Germline-derived CDR1 and CDR2 are SGHRS and YFSETQ. The CDR3 sequence: CASSLVQGAYEQYF. The CDR3 DNA sequence: TGCGCCAGCAGCTTGGTACAGGGGGCCTACGAGCAGTACTTC.

The V call is TRBV19, the J call TRBJ1-5, with D possibly matching TRBD1 (5 bases). Looked up from germline, CDR1 is LNHDA and CDR2 is SQIVND (reference sequence). Between the trimmed V and J ends, which lost 5 bases and 6 bases, there was a span of 11 bases. CDR3 length: 13 residues. DNA for the CDR3: TGTGCCAGTAGTGCGGGGGGTGGTCAGCCCCAGCATTTT. It is translated as CASSAGGGQPQHF.

This clone has a single count. The chain has TRBV7-6 and TRBJ2-1, with 10 positions matching TRBD2. V dropped 5 bases and J dropped 3; count of bases not matched to a gene: 7. The CDR3 covers 16 residues. In germline, CDR1 is SGHVS, CDR2 FNYEAQ. In DNA form, the CDR3 reads TGTGCCAGCAGCGTTCTAACTAGCGGGAACTACAATGAGCAGTTCTTC. This encodes CASSVLTSGNYNEQFF. The full variable domain, rest sourced from reference TRBV7-6 and TRBJ2-1, is GAGVSQSPRYKVTKRGQDVALRCDPISGHVSLYWYRQALGQGPEFLTYFNYEAQQDKSGLPNDRFSAERPEGSISTLTIQRTEQRDSAMYRCASSVLTSGNYNEQFFGPGTRLTVL.